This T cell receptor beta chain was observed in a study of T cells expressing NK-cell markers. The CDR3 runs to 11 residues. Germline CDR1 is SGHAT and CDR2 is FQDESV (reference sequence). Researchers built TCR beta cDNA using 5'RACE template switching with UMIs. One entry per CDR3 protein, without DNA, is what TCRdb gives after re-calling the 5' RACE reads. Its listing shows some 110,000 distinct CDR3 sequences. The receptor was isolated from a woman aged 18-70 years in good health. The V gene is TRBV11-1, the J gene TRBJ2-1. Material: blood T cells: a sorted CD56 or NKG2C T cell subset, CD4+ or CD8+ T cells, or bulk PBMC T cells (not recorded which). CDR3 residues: CASSLDIRQFF.